The sequence of this TCR beta chain was determined in a study of blood T cell repertoires in COVID-19. Study-wide background: Both acute and convalescent COVID-19 samples were obtained from the United States, Italy and Spain.

Data came from immunoSEQ multiplex PCR; TCRdb stores just in-frame clones and leaves some out. The sample lists over 400,000 clones, 80% to 90% occurring once. V lost 1 base to trimming and J lost 9 bases; unmatched junction nucleotides: 6. The CDR3 totals 16 residues. Germline V gene data show CDR1 as SGHTA and CDR2 as FQGTGA. The chain is built from TRBV7-3 and TRBJ2-1, with 13 bases lining up with TRBD2. The sample consisted of peripheral blood. The receptor comes from a human donor in a cohort sampled during active COVID-19. The CDR3 sequence is CASSLNRWTSGSEQFF. Here the CDR3 DNA reads TGTGCCAGCAGCTTAAATAGGTGGACTAGCGGGAGTGAGCAGTTCTTC.